This T cell receptor (beta chain) comes out of a study of blood T cell repertoires in COVID-19. For the study at large: The cDNA or gDNA used as material had been derived from T cells, B-cell-depleted T cells, or PBMCs.

The CDR3 is 16 amino acids. Germline V gives CDR1 ENHRY, CDR2 SYGVKD. V trimming: 5 bases; J trimming: 5 bases; junction bases outside the gene matches: 12. Cohorts were assigned according to the clinical history that participants reported. Before being deemed recovered, Cohort 3 donors had two negative PCRs, clearance, or symptom resolution. As handled by the study authors: Reference gene primer amplification in the assay estimated nucleated cell counts. Clones were read by immunoSEQ multiplex PCR, and TCRdb kept only the in-frame ones, dropping some. D and trimming were read from the DNA, whereas the V and J calls and clone size are those reported in that table. The sample holds about 46,000 clones, about 88% seen once.

Material for sequencing was PBMCs or T cells enriched from blood (not recorded which). The TCR comes from a woman between 45 and 65 years old who had recovered from COVID-19. The V call is TRBV10-3, the J call TRBJ2-7; 10 bases align to TRBD1. For the CDR3, the DNA is TGTGCCATCAGTAGCCGGCCCCGGACAGGGGGGGACGAGCAGTACTTC. Its translation: CAISSRPRTGGDEQYF.